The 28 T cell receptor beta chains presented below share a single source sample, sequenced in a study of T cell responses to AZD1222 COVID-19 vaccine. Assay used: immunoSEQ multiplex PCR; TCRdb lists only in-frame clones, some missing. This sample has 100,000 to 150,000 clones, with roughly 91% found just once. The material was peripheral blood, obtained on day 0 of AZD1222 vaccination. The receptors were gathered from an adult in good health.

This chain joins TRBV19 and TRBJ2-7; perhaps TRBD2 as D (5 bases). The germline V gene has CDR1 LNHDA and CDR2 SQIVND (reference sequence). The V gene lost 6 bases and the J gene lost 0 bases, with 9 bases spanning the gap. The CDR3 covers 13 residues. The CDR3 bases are TGTGCCAGTAGAGGACTGAGCTCCTACGAGCAGTACTTC. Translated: CASRGLSSYEQYF.

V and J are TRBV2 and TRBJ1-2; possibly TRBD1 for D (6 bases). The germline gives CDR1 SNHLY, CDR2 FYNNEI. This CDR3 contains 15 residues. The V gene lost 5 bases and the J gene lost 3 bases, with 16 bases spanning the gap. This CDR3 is CASSQAGARDYGYTF. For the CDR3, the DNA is TGTGCCAGCAGTCAGGCAGGGGCGCGGGACTATGGCTACACCTTC.

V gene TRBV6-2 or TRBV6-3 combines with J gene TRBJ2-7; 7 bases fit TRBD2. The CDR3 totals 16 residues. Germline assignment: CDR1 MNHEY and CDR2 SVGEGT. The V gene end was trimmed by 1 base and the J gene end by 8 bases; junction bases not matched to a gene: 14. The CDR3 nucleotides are TGTGCCAGCAGTTACTTTGCGTCTAGCGGCCCCGAGCAGCAGTACTTC. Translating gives CASSYFASSGPEQQYF.

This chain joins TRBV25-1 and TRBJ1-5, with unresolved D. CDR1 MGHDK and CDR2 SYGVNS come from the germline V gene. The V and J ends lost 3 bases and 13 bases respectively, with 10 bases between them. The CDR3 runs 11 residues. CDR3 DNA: TGTGCCAGCAGTGATTCCCTCAGACAGCATTTT. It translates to CASSDSLRQHF.

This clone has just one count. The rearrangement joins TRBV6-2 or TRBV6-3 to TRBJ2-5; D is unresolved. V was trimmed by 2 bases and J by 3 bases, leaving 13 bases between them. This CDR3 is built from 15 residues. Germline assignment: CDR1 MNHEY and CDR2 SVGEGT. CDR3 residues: CASSYGRLAEETQYF. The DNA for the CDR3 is TGTGCCAGCAGTTACGGACGACTCGCGGAAGAGACCCAGTACTTC.

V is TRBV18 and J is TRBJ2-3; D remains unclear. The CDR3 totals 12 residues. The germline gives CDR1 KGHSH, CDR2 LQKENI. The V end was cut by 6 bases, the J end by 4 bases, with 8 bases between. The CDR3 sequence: CASSLAPDTQYF. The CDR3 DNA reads TGTGCCAGCTCGCTCGCTCCAGATACGCAGTATTTT. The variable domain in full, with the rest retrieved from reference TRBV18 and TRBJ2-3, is NAGVMQNPRHLVRRRGQEARLRCSPMKGHSHVYWYRQLPEEGLKFMVYLQKENIIDESGMPKERFSAEFPKEGPSILRIQQVVRGDSAAYFCASSLAPDTQYFGPGTRLTVL.

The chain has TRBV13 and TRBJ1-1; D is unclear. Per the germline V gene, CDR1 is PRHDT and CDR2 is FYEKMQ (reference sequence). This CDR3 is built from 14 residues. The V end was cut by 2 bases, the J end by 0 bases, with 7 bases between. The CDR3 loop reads CASSLIGLNTEAFF. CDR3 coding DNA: TGTGCCAGCAGCTTAATAGGATTGAACACTGAAGCTTTCTTT. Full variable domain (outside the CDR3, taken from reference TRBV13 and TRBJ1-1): AAGVIQSPRHLIKEKRETATLKCYPIPRHDTVYWYQQGPGQDPQFLISFYEKMQSDKGSIPDRFSAQQFSDYHSELNMSSLELGDSALYFCASSLIGLNTEAFFGQGTRLTVV.

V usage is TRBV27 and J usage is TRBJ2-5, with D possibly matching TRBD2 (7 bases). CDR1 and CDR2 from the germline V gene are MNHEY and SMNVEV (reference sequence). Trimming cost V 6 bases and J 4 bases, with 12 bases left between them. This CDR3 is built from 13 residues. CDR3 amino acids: CASSQRGGETQYF. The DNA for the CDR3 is TGTGCCAGCAGCCAGAGGGGGGGAGAGACCCAGTACTTC.

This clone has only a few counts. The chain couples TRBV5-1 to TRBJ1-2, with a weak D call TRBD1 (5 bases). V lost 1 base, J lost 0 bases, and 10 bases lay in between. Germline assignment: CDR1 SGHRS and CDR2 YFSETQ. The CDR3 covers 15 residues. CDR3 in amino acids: CASSLQGETNYGYTF. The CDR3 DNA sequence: TGCGCCAGCAGCTTGCAGGGAGAAACTAACTATGGCTACACCTTC.

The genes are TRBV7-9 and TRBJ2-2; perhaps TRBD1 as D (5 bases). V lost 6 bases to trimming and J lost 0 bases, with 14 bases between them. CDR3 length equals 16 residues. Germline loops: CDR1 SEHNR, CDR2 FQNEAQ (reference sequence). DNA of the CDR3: TGTGCCAGCAGACGTGGGGCAACCACGAACACCGGGGAGCTGTTTTTT. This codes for CASRRGATTNTGELFF.

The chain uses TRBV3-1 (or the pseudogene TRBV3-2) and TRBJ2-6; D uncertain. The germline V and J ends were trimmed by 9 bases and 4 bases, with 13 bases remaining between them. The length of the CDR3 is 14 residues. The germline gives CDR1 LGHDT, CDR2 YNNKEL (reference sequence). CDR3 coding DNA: TGTGCCAGTCAGGCGTTCCCCGGGGCCAACGTCCTGACTTTC. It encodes CASQAFPGANVLTF.

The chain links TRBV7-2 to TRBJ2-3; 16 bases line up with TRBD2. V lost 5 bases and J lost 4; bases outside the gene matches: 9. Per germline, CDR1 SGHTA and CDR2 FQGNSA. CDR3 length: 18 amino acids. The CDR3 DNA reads TGTGCCAGCAGCCAGGGACTAGCGGGAGGGGGCCAGGCAGATACGCAGTATTTT. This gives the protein CASSQGLAGGGQADTQYF.

CDR3 loop: CASSERQNLGTIYF. In DNA, the CDR3 is TGCGCCAGCAGCGAGAGGCAGAATCTCGGCACCATATATTTT. The chain combines TRBV10-2 with TRBJ1-3; D gene ambiguous. The V gene's germline CDR1 is WSHSY and CDR2 SAAADI. V was clipped by 6 bases and J by 9 bases, with 18 bases between them. The CDR3 has 14 residues.

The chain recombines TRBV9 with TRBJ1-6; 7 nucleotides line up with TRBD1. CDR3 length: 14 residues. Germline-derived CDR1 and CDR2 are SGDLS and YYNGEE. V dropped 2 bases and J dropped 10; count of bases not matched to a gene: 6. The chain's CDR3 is CASSVRQGQSPLHF. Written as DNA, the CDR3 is TGTGCCAGCAGCGTGAGACAGGGTCAGTCACCCCTCCACTTT.

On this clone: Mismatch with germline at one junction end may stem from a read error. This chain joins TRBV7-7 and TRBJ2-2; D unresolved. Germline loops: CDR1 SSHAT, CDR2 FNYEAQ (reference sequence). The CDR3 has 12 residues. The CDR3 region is CASSSPTGELFF. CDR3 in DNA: TGTGCTAGCAGCTCCCCTACCGGGGAGCTGTTTTTT.

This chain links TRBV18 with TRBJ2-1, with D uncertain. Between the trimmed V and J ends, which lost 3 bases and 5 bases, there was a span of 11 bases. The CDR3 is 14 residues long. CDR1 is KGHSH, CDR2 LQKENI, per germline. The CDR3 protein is CASSPSGQDNEQFF. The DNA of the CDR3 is TGTGCCAGCTCACCGTCCGGGCAGGACAATGAGCAGTTCTTC.

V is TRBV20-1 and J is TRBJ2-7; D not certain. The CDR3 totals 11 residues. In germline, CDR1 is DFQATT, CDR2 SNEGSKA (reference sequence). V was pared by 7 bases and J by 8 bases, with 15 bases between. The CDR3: CSVERQSQQYF. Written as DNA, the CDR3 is TGCAGTGTCGAGAGGCAGTCCCAGCAGTACTTC.

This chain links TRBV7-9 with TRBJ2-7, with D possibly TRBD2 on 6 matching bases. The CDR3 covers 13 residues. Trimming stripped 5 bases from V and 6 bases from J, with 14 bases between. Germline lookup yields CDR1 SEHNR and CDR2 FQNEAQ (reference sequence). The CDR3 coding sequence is TGTGCCAGCAGCGTATCGGGAGCGAGCGAGCAGTACTTC. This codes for CASSVSGASEQYF.

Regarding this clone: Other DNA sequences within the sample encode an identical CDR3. Here the CDR3 reads CASSLAGGTEAFF. In DNA form, the CDR3 reads TGTGCCAGCAGCTTAGCGGGGGGGACTGAAGCTTTCTTT. The chain couples TRBV11-2 to TRBJ1-1; the D gene is possibly TRBD1 (5 bases). There are 13 residues in the CDR3. Germline V CDR1 and CDR2: SGHAT, FQNNGV. Trimming left V 1 base short and J 5 bases short, with 8 bases between.

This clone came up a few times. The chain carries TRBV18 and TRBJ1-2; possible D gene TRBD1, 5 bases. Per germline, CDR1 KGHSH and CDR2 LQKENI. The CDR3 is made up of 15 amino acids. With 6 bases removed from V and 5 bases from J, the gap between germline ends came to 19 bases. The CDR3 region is CASSLTGTDLYGYTF. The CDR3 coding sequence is TGTGCCAGCTCGCTGACCGGGACGGACCTTTATGGCTACACCTTC.

Written as DNA, the CDR3 is TGTGCCAGCAGACTTCTTGGTACCGGGGAGCTGTTTTTT. It codes for CASRLLGTGELFF. The chain carries TRBV12-3 or TRBV12-4 and TRBJ2-2; D ambiguous. V lost 6 bases, J lost 5 bases, and 10 bases lay in between. The CDR3 extends over 13 amino acids.

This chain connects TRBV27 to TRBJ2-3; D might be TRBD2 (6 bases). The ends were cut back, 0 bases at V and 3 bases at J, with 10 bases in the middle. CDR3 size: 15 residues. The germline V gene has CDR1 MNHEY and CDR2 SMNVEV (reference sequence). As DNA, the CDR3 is TGTGCCAGCAGTTTATCGAGGGCGGGGACAGATACGCAGTATTTT. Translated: CASSLSRAGTDTQYF.

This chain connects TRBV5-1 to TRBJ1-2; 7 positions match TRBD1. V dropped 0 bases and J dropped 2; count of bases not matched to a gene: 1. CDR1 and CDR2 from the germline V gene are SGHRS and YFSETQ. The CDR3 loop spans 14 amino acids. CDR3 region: CASSLETGNYGYTF. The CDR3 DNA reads TGCGCCAGCAGCTTGGAGACAGGGAACTATGGCTACACCTTC.

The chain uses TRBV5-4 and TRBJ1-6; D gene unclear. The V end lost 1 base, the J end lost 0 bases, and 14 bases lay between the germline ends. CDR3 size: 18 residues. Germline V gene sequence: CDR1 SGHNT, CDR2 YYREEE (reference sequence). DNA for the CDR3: TGTGCCAGCAGCTTGTTCGACCCGGGGAGCTCCTATAATTCACCCCTCCACTTT. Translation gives CASSLFDPGSSYNSPLHF.

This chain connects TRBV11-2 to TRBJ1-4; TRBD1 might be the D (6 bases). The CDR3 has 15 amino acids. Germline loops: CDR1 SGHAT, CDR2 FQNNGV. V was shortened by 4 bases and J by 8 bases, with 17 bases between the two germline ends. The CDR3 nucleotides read TGTGCCAGCAGCTGGGGACAAGTTCAGGCCGAAAAACTGTTTTTT. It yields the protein CASSWGQVQAEKLFF.

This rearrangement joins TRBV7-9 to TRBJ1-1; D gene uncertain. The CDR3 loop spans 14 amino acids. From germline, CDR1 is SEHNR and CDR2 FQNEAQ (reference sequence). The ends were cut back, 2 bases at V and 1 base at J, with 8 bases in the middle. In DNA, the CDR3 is TGTGCCAGCAGCTTATTAGCGACGAACACTGAAGCTTTCTTT. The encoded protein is CASSLLATNTEAFF.

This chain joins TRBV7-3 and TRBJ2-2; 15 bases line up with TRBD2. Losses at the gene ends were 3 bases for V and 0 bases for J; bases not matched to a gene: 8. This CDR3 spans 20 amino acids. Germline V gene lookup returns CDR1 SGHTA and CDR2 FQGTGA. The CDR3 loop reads CASSFYRTSGRDSNTGELFF. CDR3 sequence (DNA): TGTGCCAGCAGCTTCTACCGGACTAGCGGGAGGGATTCGAACACCGGGGAGCTGTTTTTT.

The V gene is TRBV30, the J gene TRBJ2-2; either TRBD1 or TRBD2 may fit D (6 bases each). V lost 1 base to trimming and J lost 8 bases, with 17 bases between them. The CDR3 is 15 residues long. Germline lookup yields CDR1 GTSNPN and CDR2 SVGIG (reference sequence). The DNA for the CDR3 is TGTGCCTGGAGTGAGGGCAGGGGAGGTTTTGGGGAGCTGTTTTTT. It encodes CAWSEGRGGFGELFF.